These 30 T cell receptor beta chains were sequenced from one sample in a study of blood T cell repertoires in COVID-19. Profiled with immunoSEQ multiplex PCR; TCRdb holds only in-frame clones, not every one. The sample has around 160,000 clones, 65% to 85% seen once; the top ten hold under 7%. The material sequenced was PBMCs or T cells enriched from blood (not recorded which). These TCRs come from a woman between 45 and 60 years old who had been exposed to COVID-19.

V usage is TRBV4-3 and J usage is TRBJ2-7, with 7 bases matching TRBD2. This CDR3 is built from 14 residues. Germline assignment: CDR1 LGHNA and CDR2 YSLEER. J lost 3 bases, V lost 0 bases, and 2 bases had no gene match. CDR3 in amino acids: CASSQETSYYEQYF. The CDR3, as DNA: TGCGCCAGCAGCCAAGAGACTAGCTACTACGAGCAGTACTTC.

The J gene is TRBJ2-7, the V gene TRBV24-1; 7 bases fit TRBD1. The CDR3 sequence is 15 residues long. Germline V lookup: CDR1 KGHDR, CDR2 SFDVKD. Unmatched junction bases numbered 11, after V lost 7 bases and J lost 3 bases. The CDR3 reads CATRKGGPSGYEQYF. As DNA, the CDR3 is TGTGCCACCAGGAAAGGGGGCCCCTCTGGCTACGAGCAGTACTTC.

This clone was seen a few times. The chain uses TRBV6-5 and TRBJ2-1; TRBD2 aligns across 9 bases. The length of the CDR3 is 16 residues. V was pared by 2 bases and J by 3 bases, with 5 bases of the junction left unmatched. The germline V gene has CDR1 MNHEY and CDR2 SVGAGI. CDR3 sequence reads: CASSYGGRAFYNEQFF. The CDR3 DNA reads as TGTGCCAGCAGTTACGGCGGGAGGGCCTTCTACAATGAGCAGTTCTTC.

A note on this clone: The germline gene is not matched at one end of the junction; a read error may be the cause. The chain employs TRBV15 and TRBJ2-3; unclear D gene. The V gene's germline CDR1 is LNHNV and CDR2 YYDKDF (reference sequence). This CDR3 comprises 13 residues. CDR3 residues: CATSRVKATTQYF. The CDR3 nucleotides are TGCGCCACCAGCAGAGTAAAAGCAACTACGCAGTATTTT. The full variable domain, completed using reference TRBV15 and TRBJ2-3, is DAMVIQNPRYQVTQFGKPVTLSCSQTLNHNVMYWYQQKSSQAPKLLFHYYDKDFNNEADTPDNFQSRRPNTSFCFLDIRSPGLGDTAMYLCATSRVKATTQYFGPGTRLTVL.

The chain joins TRBV7-6 to TRBJ2-3, with 7 bases identical to TRBD1. Germline values: CDR1 SGHVS, CDR2 FNYEAQ. This CDR3 has 20 residues. V shed 6 bases, J shed 1 base, and the junction held 22 bases outside the gene matches. In DNA, the CDR3 is TGTGCCAGCAGATTACGTGGACAGGCGATCTCCGGAGCGGGCACAGATACGCAGTATTTT. As protein: CASRLRGQAISGAGTDTQYF.

The chain carries TRBV6-2 or TRBV6-3 and TRBJ1-2, with D unclear. The V end lost 5 bases, the J end lost 7 bases, and 8 bases lay between the germline ends. The germline CDR1 and CDR2 sequences are MNHEY and SVGEGT. The CDR3 consists of 11 residues. The CDR3, as DNA: TGTGCCAGCAGTCCCCCGGTTGGCTACACCTTC. Translated, it gives CASSPPVGYTF.

This clone has only one observation. This chain joins TRBV6-2 or TRBV6-3 and TRBJ2-3; 7 bases fit TRBD2. Per germline, CDR1 MNHEY and CDR2 SVGEGT. CDR3 length: 18 residues. Trimming cost V 2 bases and J 1 base; bases outside gene matches: 12. CDR3 region: CASSYARGGPRRTDTQYF. CDR3 DNA sequence: TGTGCCAGCAGTTACGCCCGCGGGGGTCCCCGCCGCACAGATACGCAGTATTTT.

As regards this clone: A read error may account for a junction end that differs from germline. This rearrangement joins TRBV7-7 to TRBJ2-2; 7 bases map to TRBD1. The CDR3 is made up of 17 amino acids. The germline V gene has CDR1 SSHAT and CDR2 FNYEAQ (reference sequence). The CDR3 region is CASSSHRGNGDTGELFF. The CDR3 DNA reads as TGTGCTAGCAGCTCCCACAGGGGCAACGGGGACACCGGGGAGCTGTTTTTT.

V is TRBV7-3 and J is TRBJ1-5; D is ambiguous. This CDR3 comprises 15 residues. The germline V gene has CDR1 SGHTA and CDR2 FQGTGA. Trimming took 9 bases from V and 2 from J, leaving 17 bases between them. The CDR3 nucleotides read TGTGCCAGGACTTTTCGAGGGAACGGCAATCAGCCCCAGCATTTT. The encoded protein is CARTFRGNGNQPQHF.

The chain joins TRBV7-3 to TRBJ2-2; unclear D gene. V shed 0 bases and J shed 2 bases, with 7 bases lying between them. Germline CDR1 reads SGHTA; CDR2 reads FQGTGA. The CDR3 totals 15 residues. The CDR3 region is CASSLTPTNTGELFF. Written as DNA, the CDR3 is TGTGCCAGCAGCTTAACACCGACAAACACCGGGGAGCTGTTTTTT.

The chain links TRBV7-2 to TRBJ2-7; 11 bases fit TRBD2. CDR1 and CDR2 (germline): SGHTA, FQGNSA. This CDR3 region has 14 residues. Losses at the gene ends were 6 bases for V and 2 bases for J; bases not matched to a gene: 3. The CDR3 sequence is CASRTSGGTYEQYF. In DNA form, the CDR3 reads TGTGCCAGCAGAACTAGCGGGGGCACCTACGAGCAGTACTTC.

In this sample, this clone turned up once. The rearrangement uses TRBV4-2 and TRBJ2-7, with D perhaps TRBD1 (5 bases). V lost 0 bases and J 4 bases, leaving 13 bases between the germline ends. Germline CDR1 LGHNA, CDR2 YNFKEQ. This CDR3 has 15 residues. The CDR3 sequence is CASSQDQGGRYEQYF. Here the CDR3 DNA reads TGTGCCAGCAGCCAAGATCAGGGCGGCCGTTACGAGCAGTACTTC.

The rearrangement uses TRBV6-1 and TRBJ1-3; possible D gene TRBD1, 5 bases. The CDR3 runs 15 residues. The V gene's germline CDR1 is MNHNS and CDR2 SASEGT. V was pared by 0 bases and J by 4 bases, with 10 bases between. The CDR3 here is CASSEAPAGGNTIYF. Here the CDR3 DNA reads TGTGCCAGCAGTGAAGCGCCGGCAGGGGGAAACACCATATATTTT.

The gene calls are TRBV7-9 and TRBJ1-6; TRBD1 is a possible D gene (5 bases). CDR1 and CDR2 (germline): SEHNR, FQNEAQ (reference sequence). The CDR3 runs to 15 residues. Trimming cost V 5 bases and J 7 bases, with 15 bases left between them. The chain's CDR3 is CASSPVGGNNSPLHF. In nucleotides, the CDR3 is TGTGCCAGCAGCCCTGTGGGGGGTAACAATTCACCCCTCCACTTT.

The genes are TRBV7-9 and TRBJ2-5; possibly TRBD2 for D (6 bases). CDR1 is SEHNR and CDR2 is FQNEAQ in the germline V gene (reference sequence). The CDR3 length is 15 residues. Trimming removed 3 bases at V and 2 bases at J, with 13 bases between. The chain's CDR3 is CASSFGPGVQETQYF. CDR3 coding DNA: TGTGCCAGCAGCTTTGGCCCGGGGGTACAAGAGACCCAGTACTTC.

The chain uses TRBV29-1 and TRBJ1-4; maybe TRBD1 (5 bases). Deletions cut 5 bases from V and 6 bases from J, with 19 bases between. The CDR3 is 15 amino acids. The germline V gene encodes CDR1 SQVTM and CDR2 ANQGSEA. The CDR3 DNA reads as TGCAGCGTTCTAACAGGCAGGGCGATTGATGAAAAACTGTTTTTT. Translating it yields CSVLTGRAIDEKLFF. Combining the CDR3 with reference TRBV29-1 and TRBJ1-4 gives the whole variable domain SAVISQKPSRDICQRGTSLTIQCQVDSQVTMMFWYRQQPGQSLTLIATANQGSEATYESGFVIDKFPISRPNLTFSTLTVSNMSPEDSSIYLCSVLTGRAIDEKLFFGSGTQLSVL.

Details on this clone: Other nucleotide sequences from this sample produce the same CDR3. The chain combines TRBV6-2 or TRBV6-3 with TRBJ1-1; D unresolved. With 6 bases removed from V and 5 bases from J, the gap between germline ends came to 7 bases. The germline CDR1 and CDR2 sequences are MNHEY and SVGEGT. The length of the CDR3 is 11 residues. This chain's CDR3 is CASSPRTEAFF. In nucleotides, the CDR3 is TGTGCCAGCAGCCCCAGGACTGAAGCTTTCTTT.

CDR3 region: CASRGTGDTQYF. Here the CDR3 DNA reads TGTGCCAGCAGGGGGACAGGTGATACGCAGTATTTT. The chain couples TRBV11-2 to TRBJ2-3; 8 nucleotides agree with TRBD1. In germline, CDR1 is SGHAT, CDR2 FQNNGV. V was pared by 6 bases and J by 6 bases, with 2 bases of the junction left unmatched. The CDR3 is made up of 12 amino acids.

This chain connects TRBV5-1 to TRBJ2-7, with 11 nucleotides matching TRBD1. Trimming cost V 3 bases and J 2 bases; bases outside gene matches: 4. This CDR3 comprises 15 residues. The germline CDR1 and CDR2 sequences are SGHRS and YFSETQ. CDR3 sequence reads: CASSYGQGATYEQYF. DNA for the CDR3: TGCGCCAGCAGCTATGGACAGGGGGCCACCTACGAGCAGTACTTC.

V gene TRBV7-3 combines with J gene TRBJ2-7; D gene unclear. Germline CDR1 is SGHTA and CDR2 is FQGTGA. The CDR3 has 15 amino acids. The ends were cut back, 5 bases at V and 3 bases at J, with 17 bases in the middle. CDR3 coding DNA: TGTGCCAGCAGCCCCGCACTCATCCGCCGCTACGAGCAGTACTTC. It specifies CASSPALIRRYEQYF.

The rearrangement uses TRBV5-1 and TRBJ1-4; no reliable D call. Trimming cost V 3 bases and J 5 bases, with 14 bases left between them. This CDR3 spans 15 amino acids. CDR1 is SGHRS and CDR2 is YFSETQ in the germline V gene. This CDR3 is CASSSQLGQNEKLFF. The CDR3 nucleotides read TGCGCCAGCAGCTCCCAGTTGGGCCAGAATGAAAAACTGTTTTTT.

This chain connects TRBV27 to TRBJ2-7, with 10 bases that match TRBD2. Germline V gene data show CDR1 as MNHEY and CDR2 as SMNVEV (reference sequence). The V gene end was trimmed by 2 bases and the J gene end by 7 bases; junction bases not matched to a gene: 8. The CDR3 is made up of 15 amino acids. CDR3 protein: CASSLLAGAPREQYF. The DNA of the CDR3 is TGTGCCAGCAGTTTACTAGCGGGGGCCCCGAGGGAGCAGTACTTC.

This chain uses TRBV5-6 with TRBJ1-1, with 8 bases identical to TRBD1. Trimming removed 4 bases from V and 4 bases from J; junction bases left unmatched: 9. This CDR3 contains 15 residues. CDR1 and CDR2 (germline): SGHDT, YYEEEE. CDR3 coding DNA: TGTGCCAGCAGCGGCAGGGGGCGAAAGGGCACTGAAGCTTTCTTT. This sequence encodes CASSGRGRKGTEAFF. The variable domain in full, completed from reference TRBV5-6 and TRBJ1-1, reads DAGVTQSPTHLIKTRGQQVTLRCSPKSGHDTVSWYQQALGQGPQFIFQYYEEEERQRGNFPDRFSGHQFPNYSSELNVNALLLGDSALYLCASSGRGRKGTEAFFGQGTRLTVV.

This clone was observed a handful of times. This chain uses TRBV19 with TRBJ1-1; the match to TRBD1 covers 7 bases. J gave up 5 bases and V 1 base, and 7 bases lay outside the gene matches. Germline CDR1 and CDR2: LNHDA and SQIVND (reference sequence). CDR3 length: 15 residues. The CDR3 coding sequence is TGTGCCAGTAGTATAGGGGGCAGGGGGTTGACTGAAGCTTTCTTT. Its translation is CASSIGGRGLTEAFF.

In DNA, the CDR3 is TGTGCCAGCAGCAAGCGACCAAATGACTACGAGCAGTACTTC. Translating it yields CASSKRPNDYEQYF. The V call is TRBV9, the J call TRBJ2-7; no firm D call. The germline V gene has CDR1 SGDLS and CDR2 YYNGEE. Trimming pared 4 bases from V and 3 bases from J, leaving 14 bases between. This CDR3 is built from 14 residues.

CDR3 amino acids: CASRRGRVGIGTEAFF. The CDR3 DNA reads TGTGCCAGTAGACGTGGGCGGGTCGGTATCGGGACTGAAGCTTTCTTT. The chain couples TRBV19 to TRBJ1-1, with D unresolved. The V and J ends lost 6 bases and 5 bases respectively, with 22 bases between them. Per the germline V gene, CDR1 is LNHDA and CDR2 is SQIVND (reference sequence). The CDR3 totals 16 residues.

Regarding this clone: A much larger clone lies a single base off, so this may be a read error. The chain carries TRBV7-6 and TRBJ2-5; D is ambiguous. The V gene lost 4 bases and the J gene lost 5 bases, with 5 bases spanning the gap. The CDR3 runs to 11 residues. Germline-derived CDR1 and CDR2 are SGHVS and FNYEAQ. CDR3 coding DNA: TGTGCCAGCAGCTCCAGGGAGACCCAGTACTTC. Translating gives CASSSRETQYF.

CDR3 sequence reads: CASSPAGASNQPQHF. The CDR3 DNA follows: TGTGCCAGCAGTCCGGCAGGGGCTAGCAATCAGCCCCAGCATTTT. J is TRBJ1-5 and V is TRBV6-5; D is possibly TRBD1 (6 bases). This CDR3 has 15 residues. Germline CDR1 and CDR2: MNHEY and SVGAGI. Trimming took 5 bases from V and 0 from J, leaving 11 bases between them.

The chain recombines TRBV18 with TRBJ1-2; 7 positions agree with TRBD1. Trimming removed 6 bases from V and 8 bases from J; junction bases left unmatched: 12. The CDR3 sequence is 14 residues long. In germline, CDR1 is KGHSH, CDR2 LQKENI. CDR3: CASSLKTGIGGYTF. In nucleotides, the CDR3 is TGTGCCAGCTCCCTAAAGACAGGGATTGGAGGCTACACCTTC.

This clone has a single count. V is TRBV18 and J is TRBJ1-1; the D gene is possibly TRBD1 (5 bases). Trimming left V 3 bases short and J 8 bases short, with 16 bases between. The CDR3 runs 14 residues. Germline V gene lookup returns CDR1 KGHSH and CDR2 LQKENI. CDR3 amino acids: CASSPANRDREAFF. For the CDR3, the DNA is TGTGCCAGCTCACCGGCGAACCGAGACAGAGAAGCTTTCTTT.